This TCR beta chain was captured in a study of blood T cell repertoires in COVID-19. Whole-study context: Researchers got acute and convalescent COVID-19 samples from the United States, Italy and Spain. PBMCs, B-cell-depleted T cells, or T cells were the source of the cDNA or gDNA that made up the material.

Only a few counts were recorded for this clone. Method: immunoSEQ multiplex PCR; TCRdb's copy keeps in-frame clones and lacks some. The data hold about 160,000 clones, with roughly four fifths observed a single time. CDR1 is SGHTA, CDR2 FQGNSA, per germline. J was trimmed by 5 bases and V by 3 bases; bases with no gene match: 6. The CDR3 sequence is 14 residues long. V usage is TRBV7-2 and J usage is TRBJ2-5, with 7 bases matching TRBD2. The receptor's source is a human donor with acute or convalescent COVID-19. The donor label of this sample is uncertain. Input material: peripheral blood. CDR3 protein: CASSLRLAQETQYF. CDR3 bases: TGTGCCAGCAGCTTGCGACTAGCACAGGAGACCCAGTACTTC.